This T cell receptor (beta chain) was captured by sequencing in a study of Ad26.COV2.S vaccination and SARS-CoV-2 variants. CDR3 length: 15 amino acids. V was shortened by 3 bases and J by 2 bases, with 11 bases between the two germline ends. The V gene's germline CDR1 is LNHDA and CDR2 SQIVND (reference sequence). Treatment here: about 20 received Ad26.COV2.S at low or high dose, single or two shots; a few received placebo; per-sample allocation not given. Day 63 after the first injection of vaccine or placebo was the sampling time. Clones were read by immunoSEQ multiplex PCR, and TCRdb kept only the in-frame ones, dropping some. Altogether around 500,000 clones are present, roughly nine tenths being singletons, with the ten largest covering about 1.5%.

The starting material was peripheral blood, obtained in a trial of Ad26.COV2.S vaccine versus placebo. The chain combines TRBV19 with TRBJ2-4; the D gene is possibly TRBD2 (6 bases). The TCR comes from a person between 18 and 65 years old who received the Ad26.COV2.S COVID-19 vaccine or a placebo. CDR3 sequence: CASSIGGGTKNIQYF. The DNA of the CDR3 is TGTGCCAGTAGTATCGGAGGCGGGACCAAAAACATTCAGTACTTC. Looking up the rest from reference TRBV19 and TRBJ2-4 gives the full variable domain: DGGITQSPKYLFRKEGQNVTLSCEQNLNHDAMYWYRQDPGQGLRLIYYSQIVNDFQKGDIAEGYSVSREKKESFPLTVTSAQKNPTAFYLCASSIGGGTKNIQYFGAGTRLSVL.